Below, one TCR beta chain is given with its context. This record comes from a study of shared clonotypes between healthy human individuals. Clones were sequenced by immunoSEQ multiplex PCR, and TCRdb holds only the in-frame ones, with some missing. Among hundreds of thousands of clones listed, 92% were seen once. CD8 cells classed as naive were CD45RO-negative and positively selected for CCR7, excluding terminally differentiated effector memory CD45RA+ cells. V was trimmed by 5 bases and J by 9 bases, leaving 4 bases between them. The CDR3 spans 9 residues. Germline-derived CDR1 and CDR2 are SGHTA and FQGNSA.

This chain joins TRBV7-2 and TRBJ1-1; D remains ambiguous. The specimen was naive CD8+ T cells sorted from blood. The TCR sequence derives from a man aged 25 to 40 in good health. The CDR3 reads CASSPKAFF. The CDR3 nucleotides are TGTGCCAGCAGCCCGAAAGCTTTCTTT.